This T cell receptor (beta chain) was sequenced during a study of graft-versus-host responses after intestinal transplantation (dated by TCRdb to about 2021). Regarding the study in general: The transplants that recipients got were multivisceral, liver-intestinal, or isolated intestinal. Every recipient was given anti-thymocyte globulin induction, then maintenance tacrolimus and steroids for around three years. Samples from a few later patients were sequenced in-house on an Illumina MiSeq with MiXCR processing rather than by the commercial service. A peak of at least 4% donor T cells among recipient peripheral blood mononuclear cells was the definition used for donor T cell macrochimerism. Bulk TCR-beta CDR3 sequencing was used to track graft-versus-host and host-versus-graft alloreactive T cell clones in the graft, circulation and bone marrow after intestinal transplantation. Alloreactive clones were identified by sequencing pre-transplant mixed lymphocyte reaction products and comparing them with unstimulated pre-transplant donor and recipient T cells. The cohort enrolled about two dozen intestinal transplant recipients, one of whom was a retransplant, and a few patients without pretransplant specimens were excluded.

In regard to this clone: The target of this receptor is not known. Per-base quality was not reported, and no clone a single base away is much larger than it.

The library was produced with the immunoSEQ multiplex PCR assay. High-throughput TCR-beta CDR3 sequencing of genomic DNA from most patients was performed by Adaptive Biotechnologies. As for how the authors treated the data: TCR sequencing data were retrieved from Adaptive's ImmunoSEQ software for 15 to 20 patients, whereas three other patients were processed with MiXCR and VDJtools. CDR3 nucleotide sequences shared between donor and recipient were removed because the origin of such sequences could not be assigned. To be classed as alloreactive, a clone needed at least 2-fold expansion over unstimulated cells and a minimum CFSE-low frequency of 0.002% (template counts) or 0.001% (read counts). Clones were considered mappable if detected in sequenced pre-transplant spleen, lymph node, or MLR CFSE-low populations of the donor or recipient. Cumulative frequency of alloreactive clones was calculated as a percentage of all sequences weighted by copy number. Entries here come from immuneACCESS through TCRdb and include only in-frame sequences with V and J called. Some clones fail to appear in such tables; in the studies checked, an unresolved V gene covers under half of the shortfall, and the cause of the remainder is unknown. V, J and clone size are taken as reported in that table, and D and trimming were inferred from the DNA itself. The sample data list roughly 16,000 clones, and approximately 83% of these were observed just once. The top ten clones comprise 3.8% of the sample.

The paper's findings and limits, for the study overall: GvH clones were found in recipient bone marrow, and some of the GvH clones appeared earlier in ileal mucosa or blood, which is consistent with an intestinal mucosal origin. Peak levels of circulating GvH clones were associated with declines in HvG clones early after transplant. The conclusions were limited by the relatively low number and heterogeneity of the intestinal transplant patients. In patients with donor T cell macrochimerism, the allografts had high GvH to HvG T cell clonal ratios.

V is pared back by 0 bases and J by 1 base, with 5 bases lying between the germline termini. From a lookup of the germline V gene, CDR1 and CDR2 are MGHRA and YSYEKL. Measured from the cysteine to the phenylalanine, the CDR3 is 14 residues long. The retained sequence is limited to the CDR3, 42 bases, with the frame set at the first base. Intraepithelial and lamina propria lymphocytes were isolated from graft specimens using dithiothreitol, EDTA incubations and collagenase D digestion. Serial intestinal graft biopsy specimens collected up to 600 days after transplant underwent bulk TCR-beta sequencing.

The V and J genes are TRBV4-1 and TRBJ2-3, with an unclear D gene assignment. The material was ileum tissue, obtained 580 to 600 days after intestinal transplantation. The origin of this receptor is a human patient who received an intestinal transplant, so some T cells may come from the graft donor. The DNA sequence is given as TGCGCCAGCAGCCAAGATATCGGCACAGATACGCAGTATTTT. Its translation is CASSQDIGTDTQYF.